The entry that follows covers one TCR beta chain sequence. The antigen it recognizes is unknown. There are no base qualities to consult, and no much larger clone falls within one base. The sample originates from a study of T cell responses to AZD1222 COVID-19 vaccine (dated by TCRdb to the early 2020s). Notes on the research overall: AZD1222 recipients given second doses at about 4 weeks or at about 12 weeks were pooled, since spike-specific TCR depth and breadth were not found to differ between the two schedules. TCR sequencing covered over 230 trial participants: about 210 given two doses of AZD1222 and 26 given two doses of MenACWY control vaccine. Enrollment into the trials was organized by age into subgroups of 18-55, 56-69 and 70-plus years, and those subgroups contained roughly 150, 30 and 60 TCR-sequenced participants, respectively.

The CDR3 regions of human TCRbeta chains were analyzed by immunosequencing. Concerning the study's data processing: Repertoire TCRs were checked for matches against a reference library of SARS-CoV-2-specific TCRs that had been generated using the MIRA antigen-specificity platform. Breadth meant the fraction of unique TCRs that were SARS-CoV-2-associated, whereas depth meant the fraction of total T cells that were SARS-CoV-2-associated. Using the MIRA data, each spike-specific TCR was assigned both to the spike region to which the TCR was reactive and to a CD4 or CD8 class. Log10-transformed breadth and depth values were compared by one-way ANOVA with Sidak's multiple comparisons tests. TCRdb limited this immuneACCESS table to in-frame rearrangements with V and J called. A share of clones is missing; checked studies link under half to unresolved V genes, and the rest is unexplained. That table furnishes V, J and clone size, whereas the DNA furnished D and trimming. This sample gives some 49,000 clones in total; around 80% of them show up just once. The top ten constitute approximately 6.3% of the sample.

Here is what the overall study found, with its caveats: Participants were mostly white British, with more females than males. The authors suggested clonal diversity may have been underestimated. The 56-69-year group was small, and its depth increase did not reach significance, likely because of low power. Reportedly, close to half of the unique spike-specific TCRs recognized epitopes lying outside the regions that are mutated in the B.1.351 and B.1.1.7 variants. Spike-specific TCR breadth and depth rose significantly after two AZD1222 doses compared with day 0 and with MenACWY recipients. Conclusions about previously exposed vaccinees are limited, since just 5 or 6 AZD1222 recipients were seropositive for SARS-CoV-2 at baseline. CD4 TCRs associated with the vaccine covered the entire spike protein, and the dominant responses were in regions 160-218 and 743-854. Because no day 14 peak-response samples were available, the repertoires could be characterized only after the peak T cell response.

This sample's time point label indicates: baseline before first vaccination. Vaccinee samples came from UK trials COV001 and COV002, including a single-blind randomized controlled phase 2/3 trial of AZD1222 (ChAdOx1 nCoV-19) in healthy adults. Trial participant PBMC samples were collected at day 0 and day 28 after the second dose for TCRbeta chain sequencing. Sequenced material: peripheral blood, taken on day 0 of AZD1222 vaccination. The source of this sequence is an adult in good health.

The nucleotide sequence is TGCAGCGTTGGGGGGTTGGGCGATCAGCCCCAGCATTTT. This sequence encodes CSVGGLGDQPQHF. The sequence links TRBV29-1 to TRBJ1-5; D gene: possibly TRBD1, on 5 matching bases. Cut back by 4 bases and 5 bases, the V and J ends lie 12 bases apart. The CDR3 spans 13 residues, from the cysteine through the phenylalanine. Only CDR3 DNA is held: 39 bases, read in frame from base 1. CDR1 and CDR2 are drawn from the germline V gene: SQVTM, ANQGSEA.